These 3 T cell receptor beta chains were all obtained from the same sample, sequenced in a study of tumor-infiltrating lymphocytes in primary liver carcinoma. Starting material for RNA and DNA co-extraction consisted of about 20-33 mg of unsorted bulk tissue. The authors made TCR beta cDNA from roughly 480 ng total RNA with a constant-region primer. TCR beta libraries came from three nested multiplex PCR rounds using slightly modified ARM-PCR. The two initial PCR rounds, nine to eleven cycles each, used TRBV1-TRBV30 forward and C-beta reverse primers. One entry per CDR3 protein results from TCRdb running MiXCR on the multiplex PCR reads. This table holds approximately 110,000 distinct CDR3 sequences, 64% found once. The sequenced material came from liver tumor tissue from sampling region 3. Subset reported: tumor region T3, left-lateral pole. These receptors were taken from a woman in her sixties or seventies with primary liver carcinoma and hepatitis B virus infection.

Concerning this clonotype: The junction and the germline gene differ at one end; a read error may be behind it. CDR3 region: CANSLGVSSYNEQFF. CDR3 bases: TGCGCCAACAGCTTGGGGGTAAGCTCCTACAATGAACAGTTCTTC. This sequence joins TRBV5-1 and TRBJ2-1; D assignment may be TRBD1 or TRBD2 (5 bases each). This CDR3 region has 15 residues. CDR1 and CDR2 (germline): SGHRS, YFSETQ. Supplemented by reference TRBV5-1 and TRBJ2-1, the full variable domain reads KAGVTQTPRYLIKTRGQQVTLSCSPISGHRSVSWYQQTPGQGLQFLFEYFSETQRNKGNFPGRFSGRQFSNSRSEMNVSTLELGDSALYLCANSLGVSSYNEQFFGPGTRLTVL.

Regarding this clonotype: This may be a read error: a much more frequent sequence differs by one nucleotide. This rearrangement joins TRBV5-4 to TRBJ2-1; no clear D. The CDR3 covers 13 residues. CDR1 and CDR2 (germline): SGHNT, YYREEE (reference sequence). The CDR3 spells CASSLEFSNEQLF. The CDR3 nucleotides are TGTGCCAGCAGCTTGGAGTTTTCCAATGAGCAGCTCTTC. The whole variable domain, filled in from reference TRBV5-4 and TRBJ2-1, reads ETGVTQSPTHLIKTRGQQVTLRCSSQSGHNTVSWYQQALGQGPQFIFQYYREEENGRGNFPPRFSGLQFPNYSSELNVNALELDDSALYLCASSLEFSNEQLFGPGTRLTVL.

Notes on this clonotype: A junction end diverges from the germline sequence, so it may reflect a read error. The V gene is TRBV12-3 or TRBV12-4, the J gene TRBJ2-1; D not resolved. The CDR3 runs to 11 residues. This CDR3 is CAGSIYNGQFF. CDR3 sequence (DNA): TGTGCCGGCAGCATATACAATGGGCAGTTCTTC.